The text below deals with one TCR beta chain. No cognate antigen has been identified for it. This may stem from a read error, because a much larger clone lies one nucleotide away. The hyperthyroidism patients were between 18 and 65 years old and newly diagnosed, with a disease duration of less than 2 months. The study excluded patients with uncontrolled infections, other autoimmune diseases, pregnancy or lactation. Diagnoses were based on clinical symptoms, serum thyroxine and TRAb, thyroid ultrasound and orbital computed tomography. Blood from progressor patients was collected at the time of first diagnosis with hyperthyroidism, before any ophthalmopathy symptoms had appeared. PBMCs were separated from 8 to 10 ml of fresh peripheral blood using Ficoll-Paque density gradient centrifugation. Progressor patients were first diagnosed with Graves' hyperthyroidism and then developed ophthalmopathy during follow-up. Trizol reagent was used to extract total RNA, and RNA quality was then checked on an Agilent 2100 Bioanalyzer.

The data belong to a study of T cells in Graves' hyperthyroidism and ophthalmopathy (dated by TCRdb to the late 2010s). Regarding the complete study: Peripheral blood samples were taken at the time of initial diagnosis, prior to any treatment. According to the paper, TCR Vbeta CDR3 sequencing was carried out on 135 peripheral blood samples, which came from some 41 ophthalmopathy, around 75 hyperthyroidism and about 17 progressor patients. Prospective prediction of ophthalmopathy was tested in an independent validation cohort of 18 to 20 hyperthyroidism patients and 17 patients who later progressed to ophthalmopathy. The roughly 91 discovery patients were randomly divided into training and test sets at a 7:3 ratio. After sampling, hyperthyroidism patients received methimazole starting at 30 mg daily, and ophthalmopathy patients received high-dose intravenous methylprednisolone. To identify distinguishing TCR V-J signatures, a discovery cohort of roughly 100 patients was used, comprising 40 to 45 with Graves' ophthalmopathy and 57 with stable Graves' hyperthyroidism. In addition, the study compared T-cell repertoires in thyroid tissue and in blood from five or six Graves' hyperthyroidism patients. Broad study findings and their caveats: Sample size was not statistically predetermined, and blinding of investigators to group allocation was not performed. Most expanded thyroid clonotypes (frequency above 0.001) were also found in blood, which suggests that blood repertoires may mirror thyroid immune responses. In cross-validation, a model built on a 13 V-J signature told ophthalmopathy apart from stable hyperthyroidism with less than 90% sensitivity and roughly 81% specificity, and in testing the same model reached 80%/75%. In validation, progression to ophthalmopathy was predicted by the model with nearly 71% sensitivity and 72% to 85% specificity, a median of about 6.8 months before onset.

The TCR beta CDR3 regions were amplified from RNA transcripts. The TCR CDR3 was subjected to a first round of RT-PCR using the HTBI primer set and the Qiagen OneStep RT-PCR kit. Libraries were constructed in a second round of multiplex PCR, after which size selection and purification were performed. Sequencing of the libraries was done on an Illumina HiSeq2000 using paired-end 100 bp reads. In the paper's pipeline: SOAPnuke was used to process the raw data, removing reads that contained adapters or uncalled bases, had a mean Phred below 15, or lacked an exact match to the constant primer or identifier. High-quality paired reads were merged using COPE v1.2.5, and each unique nucleotide sequence was defined as a clonotype. MiTCR v1.1 was used to align the clonotypes against IMGT TRBV, TRBD and TRBJ reference segments. Analysis was restricted to V-J combinations with a frequency above 0.0001, which covered roughly 99% of repertoires. A TCS score was defined as the ratio between F50 (clonal expansion) and ExV (chaos), using BLOSUM62-based TCRdist between CDR3 peptides within each V-J. Welch's t-statistics and random forest reduced some 510 V-J features to about 13, which were used in a naive Bayes classifier (R e1071). Through fastp at Q25 and MiXCR, TCRdb rebuilt clones from the public reads, retaining in-frame beta chains. All rows with the same CDR3 protein become a single entry with the most common DNA and genes. The V and J calls here are based on TCRdb, not the publication. In this sample the table shows roughly 580,000 distinct CDR3 sequences, approximately 15% of which occur a single time. The ten largest clones add up to roughly 5.5% of the sample.

Reading the germline V gene gives CDR1 SGHRS and CDR2 YFSETQ. Including the terminal cysteine and phenylalanine, the CDR3 comprises 17 residues. Here the CDR3 DNA is all that survives: 51 bases in frame from base 1. The germline V and J ends show losses of 4 bases and 5 bases respectively, and no gene match explains 14 bases of the junction. The sequence was obtained from a woman aged 25-40 years with Graves' hyperthyroidism that later progressed to Graves' ophthalmopathy. The sequencing input was blood. Rearrangement joined TRBV5-1 to TRBJ2-3; 9 bases in between match TRBD2. The sequenced DNA is TGCGCCAGCAGCACCTTAGCGGGAGTGCCAAACAAAGATACGCAGTATTTT. Its coded protein is CASSTLAGVPNKDTQYF.